This T cell receptor beta chain was captured by sequencing in a study of vaccination effects on CD4 cells after COVID-19. Turning to the study itself: A couple of convalescent donors provided samples 16 days and one week before vaccination.

V lost 5 bases to trimming and J lost 0 bases; unmatched junction nucleotides: 10. The length of the CDR3 is 16 residues. Germline values: CDR1 SGHNT, CDR2 YENEEA. Worth noting for this clone: Its target is not known.

TCRdb's table, derived via immunoSEQ multiplex PCR, lists solely in-frame clones and lacks some. The sample carries about 45,000 clones, roughly two thirds recorded once. Within the ViraFEST assay, antigen-specific CD4+ T cells underwent expansion with viral peptide pools prior to sequencing. Following a roughly 11-day culture, CD4+ T cells were purified. SARS-CoV-2 infected the person between March and December 2020, as confirmed by PCR. Researchers reported culturing over 1.5 million PBMC in each well, adding around 10 IU/ml IL-2 and about 9.6 ug/ml peptides. Half-medium exchanges with IL-2 medium took place on days 3 and 7.

Specimen: CD4+ T cells from PBMCs cultured with a peptide pool, collected before COVID-19 vaccination. This receptor was identified in a human donor who had a prior SARS-CoV-2 infection. The V and J genes are TRBV11-3 and TRBJ2-7; 7 bases agree with TRBD2. CDR3 in amino acids: CASSRGGRGSSYEQYF. The CDR3 bases are TGTGCCAGCAGCCGCGGTGGGCGGGGGAGCTCCTACGAGCAGTACTTC.